The next 21 T cell receptor beta chains were all read from a single sample in a study of T cell responses to AZD1222 COVID-19 vaccine. The data were produced by immunoSEQ multiplex PCR, yet TCRdb's version contains in-frame clones alone and is incomplete. The data contain 150,000 to 200,000 clones, 75% to 90% of them singletons. The specimen comprised peripheral blood, sampled on day 0 of AZD1222 vaccination. The source is an adult in good health.

The V call is TRBV9, the J call TRBJ2-2; D gene unclear. The CDR3 length is 17 residues. Germline CDR1 and CDR2: SGDLS and YYNGEE. V was pared by 4 bases and J by 0 bases, with 16 bases between. CDR3 protein: CASSPRPGASNTGELFF. The DNA for the CDR3 is TGTGCCAGCAGCCCCCGCCCTGGCGCCTCGAACACCGGGGAGCTGTTTTTT.

The CDR3 here is CASSLEWGSNYGYTF. The CDR3 DNA sequence: TGTGCCAGCAGCTTAGAATGGGGAAGCAACTATGGCTACACCTTC. V usage is TRBV11-2 and J usage is TRBJ1-2; D not certain. CDR3 length equals 15 residues. CDR1 is SGHAT, CDR2 FQNNGV, per germline. V gave up 0 bases and J gave up 2 bases, with 10 bases separating them.

A remark on this clone: The junction departs from the called germline gene at one end, perhaps through a read error. The chain joins TRBV7-7 to TRBJ2-7; D is uncertain. The CDR3 spans 13 residues. Germline V gives CDR1 SSHAT, CDR2 FNYEAQ (reference sequence). Written as DNA, the CDR3 is TGTGCTAGCAGTCAAGGTAGTTCCTACGAGCAGTACTTC. This sequence encodes CASSQGSSYEQYF.

The chain carries TRBV9 and TRBJ1-5; TRBD1 is a possible D gene (6 bases). Between the trimmed V and J ends, which lost 4 bases and 6 bases, there was a span of 14 bases. Germline CDR1 reads SGDLS; CDR2 reads YYNGEE. CDR3 length: 14 amino acids. The CDR3 sequence is CASSPQGLGQPQHF. The CDR3 DNA follows: TGTGCCAGCAGCCCCCAGGGGTTGGGTCAGCCCCAGCATTTT.

The gene calls are TRBV7-3 and TRBJ1-1; D is uncertain. The V gene lost 2 bases and the J gene lost 4 bases, with 17 bases spanning the gap. The CDR3 is 16 amino acids. CDR1 is SGHTA and CDR2 is FQGTGA in the germline V gene. This CDR3 is CASSLESGLHSTEAFF. The CDR3 DNA reads TGTGCCAGCAGCTTAGAAAGCGGACTTCACAGCACTGAAGCTTTCTTT. Filled out from reference TRBV7-3 and TRBJ1-1, the complete variable domain reads GAGVSQTPSNKVTEKGKYVELRCDPISGHTALYWYRQSLGQGPEFLIYFQGTGAADDSGLPNDRFFAVRPEGSVSTLKIQRTERGDSAVYLCASSLESGLHSTEAFFGQGTRLTVV.

The V and J genes are TRBV4-1 and TRBJ2-5; perhaps TRBD1 as D (5 bases). CDR1 and CDR2 (germline): MGHRA, YSYEKL. V was pared by 0 bases and J by 5 bases, with 10 bases between. The CDR3 consists of 14 residues. As DNA, the CDR3 is TGCGCCAGCAGCCAAGAAGGACACAGGGAGACCCAGTACTTC. It yields the protein CASSQEGHRETQYF.

The chain has TRBV11-2 and TRBJ2-1; D is unclear. The CDR3 length is 11 residues. Trimming removed 2 bases from V and 5 bases from J, with 1 base in between. CDR1 is SGHAT and CDR2 is FQNNGV in the germline V gene. The CDR3 spells CASSLHNEQFF. The DNA for the CDR3 is TGTGCCAGCAGCTTACACAATGAGCAGTTCTTC.

This chain joins TRBV23-1 and TRBJ1-6; D may be TRBD1 (6 bases). TRBV23-1 is assigned to the ORF class and has an uncertain function. V was trimmed by 6 bases and J by 0 bases, leaving 12 bases between them. The CDR3 consists of 16 residues. CDR3 in amino acids: CASSHLTGSYNSPLHF. The CDR3 nucleotides read TGCGCCAGCAGCCATCTGACAGGCTCCTATAATTCACCCCTCCACTTT.

The chain uses TRBV5-8 and TRBJ1-5, with D possibly TRBD1 on 6 matching bases. V gave up 0 bases and J gave up 4 bases, with 14 bases separating them. CDR1 and CDR2 from the germline V gene are SGHTS and YDEGEE. The CDR3 covers 16 residues. The DNA for the CDR3 is TGTGCCAGCAGCTTGGTGAGCAGGGGAACGAATCAGCCCCAGCATTTT. Translating gives CASSLVSRGTNQPQHF. The full variable domain, in which reference TRBV5-8 and TRBJ1-5 provide the parts outside the CDR3, is EAGVTQSPTHLIKTRGQQATLRCSPISGHTSVYWYQQALGLGLQFLLWYDEGEERNRGNFPPRFSGRQFPNYSSELNVNALELEDSALYLCASSLVSRGTNQPQHFGDGTRLSIL.

The V and J genes are TRBV5-1 and TRBJ1-1; no firm D call. This CDR3 has 14 residues. Germline V gene data show CDR1 as SGHRS and CDR2 as YFSETQ. Trimming stripped 0 bases from V and 5 bases from J, with 11 bases between. The CDR3, as DNA: TGCGCCAGCAGCTTGGAGGGCCTTTCTACTGAAGCTTTCTTT. Translating it yields CASSLEGLSTEAFF. The full variable domain, in which reference TRBV5-1 and TRBJ1-1 provide the parts outside the CDR3, is KAGVTQTPRYLIKTRGQQVTLSCSPISGHRSVSWYQQTPGQGLQFLFEYFSETQRNKGNFPGRFSGRQFSNSRSEMNVSTLELGDSALYLCASSLEGLSTEAFFGQGTRLTVV.

This sequence joins TRBV5-1 and TRBJ1-1, with 7 bases that match TRBD1. CDR3 size: 13 residues. V lost 3 bases and J lost 6; bases outside the gene matches: 5. Germline V gene sequence: CDR1 SGHRS, CDR2 YFSETQ. The CDR3 DNA is TGCGCCAGCAGCTCACAGGGGTGGCCTGAAGCTTTCTTT. Its translation: CASSSQGWPEAFF.

The rearrangement links TRBV6-5 to TRBJ1-5, with D unclear. V lost 6 bases to trimming and J lost 2 bases, with 14 bases between them. CDR1 is MNHEY, CDR2 SVGAGI, per germline. This CDR3 comprises 15 residues. CDR3 in amino acids: CASSPLRVGNQPQHF. The CDR3 region has the DNA TGTGCCAGCAGCCCCCTACGGGTAGGCAATCAGCCCCAGCATTTT.

The genes are TRBV27 and TRBJ2-7; the D is unclear. Per germline, CDR1 MNHEY and CDR2 SMNVEV (reference sequence). V dropped 0 bases and J dropped 5 bases, with 11 bases sitting between them. This CDR3 contains 14 residues. The CDR3 bases are TGTGCCAGCAGTTTATCCCCGGGTACGCACGAGCAGTACGTC. Protein: CASSLSPGTHEQYV.

The rearrangement links TRBV19 to TRBJ1-6; D is unclear. This CDR3 is built from 15 residues. V dropped 5 bases and J dropped 8 bases, with 16 bases sitting between them. CDR1 LNHDA and CDR2 SQIVND come from the germline V gene (reference sequence). CDR3 in amino acids: CASSGPTTQYSPLHF. CDR3 coding DNA: TGTGCCAGTAGTGGGCCGACAACACAATATTCACCCCTCCACTTT.

V usage is TRBV10-3 and J usage is TRBJ2-7; TRBD1 matches at 8 bases. Germline lookup yields CDR1 ENHRY and CDR2 SYGVKD. The CDR3 totals 15 residues. Unmatched junction bases numbered 8, after V lost 3 bases and J lost 4 bases. The DNA for the CDR3 is TGTGCCATCAGTGACTCCTTTGGACAGGGTTACGAGCAGTACGTC. This encodes CAISDSFGQGYEQYV.

Here the CDR3 DNA reads TGCGCCAGCAGCCAAGGAATGGGAAGGCGGTTCTTC. It translates to CASSQGMGRRFF. V is TRBV4-1 and J is TRBJ2-1; D call uncertain. Between the trimmed V and J ends, which lost 1 base and 15 bases, there was a span of 13 bases. Germline-derived CDR1 and CDR2 are MGHRA and YSYEKL. This CDR3 comprises 12 residues.

J is TRBJ2-7 and V is TRBV6-4, with D perhaps being TRBD1 or TRBD2 (5 bases each). The CDR3 consists of 17 residues. Trimming took off 2 bases at V and 0 bases at J, with 17 bases between the two ends. The germline gives CDR1 MRHNA, CDR2 SNTAGT. The CDR3 sequence: CASSDPETAASSYEQYV. CDR3 coding DNA: TGTGCCAGCAGTGACCCAGAGACAGCGGCAAGCTCCTACGAGCAGTACGTC.

V gene TRBV6-2 or TRBV6-3 combines with J gene TRBJ2-1; TRBD1 aligns across 9 bases. CDR1 is MNHEY and CDR2 is SVGEGT in the germline V gene. CDR3 length: 16 amino acids. V dropped 0 bases and J dropped 7; count of bases not matched to a gene: 7. Written as DNA, the CDR3 is TGTGCCAGCAGTTACTCGAAGGGACAGGGTAGAAATGAGCAGTTCTTC. This encodes CASSYSKGQGRNEQFF.

The chain carries TRBV7-2 and TRBJ2-3; 11 bases are a match to TRBD2. The CDR3 consists of 15 residues. Germline V CDR1 and CDR2: SGHTA, FQGNSA. Trimming cost V 1 base and J 14 bases; bases outside gene matches: 11. CDR3 nucleotide sequence: TGTGCCAGCAGCTTAGATAGCGGGGGGGCTTCACACCCGTATTTT. This gives the protein CASSLDSGGASHPYF.

The J gene is TRBJ1-2, the V gene TRBV3-1 (or the pseudogene TRBV3-2), with 7 bases aligning to TRBD1. V dropped 1 base and J dropped 6; count of bases not matched to a gene: 5. The CDR3 runs to 14 residues. Germline V gives CDR1 LGHDT, CDR2 YNNKEL (reference sequence). The CDR3 reads CASSQAGTVNGYTF. CDR3 DNA: TGTGCCAGCAGCCAAGCGGGGACAGTCAATGGCTACACCTTC.

The V gene is TRBV12-5, the J gene TRBJ2-1, with unresolved D. With 5 bases removed from V and 8 bases from J, the gap between germline ends came to 16 bases. Germline CDR1 and CDR2: LGHNT and FRNRAP. The CDR3 sequence is 14 residues long. The CDR3 loop reads CASGPPSVGDEQFF. The DNA for the CDR3 is TGTGCTAGTGGTCCCCCCTCGGTCGGCGATGAGCAGTTCTTC.